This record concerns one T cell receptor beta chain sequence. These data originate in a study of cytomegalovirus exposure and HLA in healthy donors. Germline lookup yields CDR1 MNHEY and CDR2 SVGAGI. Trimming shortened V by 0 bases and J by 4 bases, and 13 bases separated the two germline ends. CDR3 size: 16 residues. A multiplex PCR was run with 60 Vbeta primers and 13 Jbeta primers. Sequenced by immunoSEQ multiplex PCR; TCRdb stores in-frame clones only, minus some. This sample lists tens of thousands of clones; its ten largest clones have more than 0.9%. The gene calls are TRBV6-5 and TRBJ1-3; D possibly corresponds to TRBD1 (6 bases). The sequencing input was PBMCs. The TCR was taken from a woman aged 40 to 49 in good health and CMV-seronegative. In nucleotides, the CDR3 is TGTGCCAGCAGTTACTCGGACAGCCTCGAAGGAAACACCATATATTTT. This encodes CASSYSDSLEGNTIYF.